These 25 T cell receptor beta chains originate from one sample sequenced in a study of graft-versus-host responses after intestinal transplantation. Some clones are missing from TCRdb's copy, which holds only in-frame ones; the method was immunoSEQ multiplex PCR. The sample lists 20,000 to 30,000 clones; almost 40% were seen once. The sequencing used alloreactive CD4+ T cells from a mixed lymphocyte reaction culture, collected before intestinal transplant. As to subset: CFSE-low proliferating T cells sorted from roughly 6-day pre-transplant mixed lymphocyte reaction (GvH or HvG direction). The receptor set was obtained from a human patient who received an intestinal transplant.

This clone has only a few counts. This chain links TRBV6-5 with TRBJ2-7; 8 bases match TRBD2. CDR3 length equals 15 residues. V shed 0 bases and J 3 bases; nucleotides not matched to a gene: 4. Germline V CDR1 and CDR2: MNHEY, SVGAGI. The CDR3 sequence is CASSYSGREVYEQYF. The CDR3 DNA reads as TGTGCCAGCAGTTACTCGGGGCGGGAGGTCTACGAGCAGTACTTC.

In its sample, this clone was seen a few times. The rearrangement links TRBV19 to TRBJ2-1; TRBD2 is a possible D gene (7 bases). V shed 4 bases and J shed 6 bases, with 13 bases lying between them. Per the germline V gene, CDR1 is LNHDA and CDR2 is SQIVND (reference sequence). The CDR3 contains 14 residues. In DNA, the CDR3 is TGTGCCAGTAGTAGCGGGAGAGGGGGCAATGAGCAGTTCTTC. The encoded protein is CASSSGRGGNEQFF.

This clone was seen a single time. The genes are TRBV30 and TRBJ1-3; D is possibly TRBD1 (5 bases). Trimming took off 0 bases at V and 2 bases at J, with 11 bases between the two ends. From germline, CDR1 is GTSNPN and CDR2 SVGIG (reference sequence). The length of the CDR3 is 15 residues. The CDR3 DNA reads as TGTGCCTGGAGTGTACGCCGGGGGACTGGAAACACCATATATTTT. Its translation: CAWSVRRGTGNTIYF.

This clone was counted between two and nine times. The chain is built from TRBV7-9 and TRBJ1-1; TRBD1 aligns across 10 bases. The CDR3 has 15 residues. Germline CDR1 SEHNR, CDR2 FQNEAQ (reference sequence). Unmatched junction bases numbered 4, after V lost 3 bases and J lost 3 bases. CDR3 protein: CASSLGGTGDTEAFF. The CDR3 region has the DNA TGTGCCAGCAGCTTGGGGGGGACAGGGGACACTGAAGCTTTCTTT.

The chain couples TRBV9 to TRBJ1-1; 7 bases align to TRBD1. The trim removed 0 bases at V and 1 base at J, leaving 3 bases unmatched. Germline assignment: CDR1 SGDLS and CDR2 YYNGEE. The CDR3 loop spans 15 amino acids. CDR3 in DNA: TGTGCCAGCAGCGTAGTTCCAGGGGGGAACACTGAAGCTTTCTTT. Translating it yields CASSVVPGGNTEAFF.

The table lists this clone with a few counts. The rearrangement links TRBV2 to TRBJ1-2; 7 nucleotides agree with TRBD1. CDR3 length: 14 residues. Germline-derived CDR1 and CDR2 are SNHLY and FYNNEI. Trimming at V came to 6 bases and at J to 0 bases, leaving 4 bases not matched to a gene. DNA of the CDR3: TGTGCCAGCAGGGACAGGAAAGCTAACTATGGCTACACCTTC. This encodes CASRDRKANYGYTF.

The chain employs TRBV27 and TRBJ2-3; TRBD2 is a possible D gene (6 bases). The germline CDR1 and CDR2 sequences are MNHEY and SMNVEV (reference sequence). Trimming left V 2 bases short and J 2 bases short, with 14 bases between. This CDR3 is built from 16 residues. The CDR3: CASSLDVTGVTDTQYF. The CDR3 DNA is TGTGCCAGCAGTTTAGATGTGACGGGGGTCACAGATACGCAGTATTTT.

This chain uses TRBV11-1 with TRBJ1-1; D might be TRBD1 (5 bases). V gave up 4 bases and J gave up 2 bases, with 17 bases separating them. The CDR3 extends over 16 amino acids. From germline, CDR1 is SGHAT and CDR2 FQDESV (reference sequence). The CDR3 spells CASSSRGGTGNTEAFF. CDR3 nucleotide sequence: TGTGCCAGCAGCTCACGGGGGGGGACGGGCAACACTGAAGCTTTCTTT. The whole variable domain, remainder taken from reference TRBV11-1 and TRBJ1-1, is EAEVAQSPRYKITEKSQAVAFWCDPISGHATLYWYRQILGQGPELLVQFQDESVVDDSQLPKDRFSAERLKGVDSTLKIQPAELGDSAMYLCASSSRGGTGNTEAFFGQGTRLTVV.

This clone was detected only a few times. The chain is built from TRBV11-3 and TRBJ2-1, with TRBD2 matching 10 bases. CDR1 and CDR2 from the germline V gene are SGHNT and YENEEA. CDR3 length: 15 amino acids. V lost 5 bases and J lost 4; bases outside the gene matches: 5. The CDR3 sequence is CASSPSGGAYNEQFF. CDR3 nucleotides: TGTGCCAGCAGCCCTAGCGGGGGCGCATACAATGAGCAGTTCTTC.

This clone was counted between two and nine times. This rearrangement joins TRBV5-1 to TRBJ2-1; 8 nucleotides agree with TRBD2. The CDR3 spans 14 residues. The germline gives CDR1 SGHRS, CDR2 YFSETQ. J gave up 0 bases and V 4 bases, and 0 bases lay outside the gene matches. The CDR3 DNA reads TGCGCCAGCAGCCGGGGGGGCTCCTACAATGAGCAGTTCTTC. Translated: CASSRGGSYNEQFF. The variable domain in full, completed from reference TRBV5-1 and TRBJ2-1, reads KAGVTQTPRYLIKTRGQQVTLSCSPISGHRSVSWYQQTPGQGLQFLFEYFSETQRNKGNFPGRFSGRQFSNSRSEMNVSTLELGDSALYLCASSRGGSYNEQFFGPGTRLTVL.

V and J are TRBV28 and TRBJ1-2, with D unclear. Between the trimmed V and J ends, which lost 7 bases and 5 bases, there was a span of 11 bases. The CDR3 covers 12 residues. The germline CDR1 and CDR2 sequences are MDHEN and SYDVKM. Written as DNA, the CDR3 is TGTGCCAGCACGCGCTACCCTTATGGCTACACCTTC. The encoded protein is CASTRYPYGYTF.

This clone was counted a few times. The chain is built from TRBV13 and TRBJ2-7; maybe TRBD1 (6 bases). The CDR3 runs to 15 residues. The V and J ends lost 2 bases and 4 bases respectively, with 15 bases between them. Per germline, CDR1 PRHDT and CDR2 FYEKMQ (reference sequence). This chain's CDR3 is CASSLNGRGDYEQYF. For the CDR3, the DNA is TGTGCCAGCAGCTTAAACGGCAGGGGCGATTACGAGCAGTACTTC.

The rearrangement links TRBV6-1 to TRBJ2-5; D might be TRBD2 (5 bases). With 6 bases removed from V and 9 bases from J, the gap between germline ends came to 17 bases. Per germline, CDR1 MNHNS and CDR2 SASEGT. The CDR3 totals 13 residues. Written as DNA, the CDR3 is TGTGCCAGCAGGGGCGCGCACACGGAGGCCCAGTACTTC. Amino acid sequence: CASRGAHTEAQYF.

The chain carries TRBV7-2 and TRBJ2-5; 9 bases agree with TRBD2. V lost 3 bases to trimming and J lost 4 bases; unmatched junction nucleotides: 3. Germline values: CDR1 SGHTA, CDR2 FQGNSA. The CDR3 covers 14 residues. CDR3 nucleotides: TGTGCCAGCAGCTTTGCGGGGGGGGCAGAGACCCAGTACTTC. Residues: CASSFAGGAETQYF.

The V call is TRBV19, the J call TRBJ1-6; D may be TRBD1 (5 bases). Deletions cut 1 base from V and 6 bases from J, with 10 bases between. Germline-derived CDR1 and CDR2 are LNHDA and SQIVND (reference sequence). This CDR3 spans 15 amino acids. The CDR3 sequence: CASSIAGGSNSPLHF. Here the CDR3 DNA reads TGTGCCAGTAGTATAGCGGGGGGAAGTAATTCACCCCTCCACTTT. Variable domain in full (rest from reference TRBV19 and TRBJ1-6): DGGITQSPKYLFRKEGQNVTLSCEQNLNHDAMYWYRQDPGQGLRLIYYSQIVNDFQKGDIAEGYSVSREKKESFPLTVTSAQKNPTAFYLCASSIAGGSNSPLHFGNGTRLTVT.

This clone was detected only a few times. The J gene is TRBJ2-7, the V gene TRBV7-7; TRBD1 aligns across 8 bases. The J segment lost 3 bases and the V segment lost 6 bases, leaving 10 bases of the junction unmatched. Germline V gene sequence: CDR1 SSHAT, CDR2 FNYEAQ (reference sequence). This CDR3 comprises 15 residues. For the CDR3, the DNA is TGTGCCAGCAGTTTCCTCCGCGACAGGGGCTACGAGCAGTACTTC. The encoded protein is CASSFLRDRGYEQYF. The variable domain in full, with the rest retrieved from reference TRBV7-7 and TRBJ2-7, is GAGVSQSPRYKVTKRGQDVTLRCDPISSHATLYWYQQALGQGPEFLTYFNYEAQPDKSGLPSDRFSAERPEGSISTLTIQRTEQRDSAMYRCASSFLRDRGYEQYFGPGTRLTVT.

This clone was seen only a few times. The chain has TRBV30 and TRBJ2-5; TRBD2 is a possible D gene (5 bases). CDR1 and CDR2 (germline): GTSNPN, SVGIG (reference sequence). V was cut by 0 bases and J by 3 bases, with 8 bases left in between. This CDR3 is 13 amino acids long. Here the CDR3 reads CAWSVRLKETQYF. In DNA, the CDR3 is TGTGCCTGGAGTGTCCGACTAAAAGAGACCCAGTACTTC.

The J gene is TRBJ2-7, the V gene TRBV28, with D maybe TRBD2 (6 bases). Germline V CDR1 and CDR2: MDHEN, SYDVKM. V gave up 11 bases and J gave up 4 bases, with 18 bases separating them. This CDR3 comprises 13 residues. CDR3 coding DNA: TGTGCCGCGGAGGGGATAGCGCGATACGAGCAGTACTTC. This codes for CAAEGIARYEQYF.

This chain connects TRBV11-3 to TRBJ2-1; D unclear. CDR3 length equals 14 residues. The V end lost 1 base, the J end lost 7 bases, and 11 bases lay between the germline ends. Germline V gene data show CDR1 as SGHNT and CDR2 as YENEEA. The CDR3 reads CASSLGLPKNEQFF. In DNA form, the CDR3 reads TGTGCCAGCAGCTTAGGACTCCCTAAGAATGAGCAGTTCTTC.

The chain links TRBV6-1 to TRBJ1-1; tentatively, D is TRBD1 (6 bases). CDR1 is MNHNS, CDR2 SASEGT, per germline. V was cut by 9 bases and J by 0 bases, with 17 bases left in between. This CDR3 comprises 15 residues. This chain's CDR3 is CASLITGQLNTEAFF. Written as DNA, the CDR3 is TGTGCCAGTCTTATTACGGGACAACTGAACACTGAAGCTTTCTTT.

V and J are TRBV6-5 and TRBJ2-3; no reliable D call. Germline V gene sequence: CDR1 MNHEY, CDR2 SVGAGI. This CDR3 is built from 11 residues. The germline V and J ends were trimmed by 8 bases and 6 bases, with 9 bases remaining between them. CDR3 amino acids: CASSVLDTQYF. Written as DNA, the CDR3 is TGTGCCAGCTCGGTATTGGATACGCAGTATTTT.

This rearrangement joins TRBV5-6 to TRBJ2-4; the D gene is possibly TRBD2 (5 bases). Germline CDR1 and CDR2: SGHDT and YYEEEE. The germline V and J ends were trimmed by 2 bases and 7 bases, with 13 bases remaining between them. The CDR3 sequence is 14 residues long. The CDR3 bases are TGTGCCAGCAGCTTCCGGGATTATGTGAACATTCAGTACTTC. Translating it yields CASSFRDYVNIQYF.

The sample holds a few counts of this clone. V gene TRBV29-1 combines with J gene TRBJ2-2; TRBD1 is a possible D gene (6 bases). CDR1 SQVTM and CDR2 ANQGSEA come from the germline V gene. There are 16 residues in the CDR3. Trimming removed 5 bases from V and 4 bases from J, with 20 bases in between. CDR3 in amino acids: CSVQAYGRGITGELFF. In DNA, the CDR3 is TGCAGCGTTCAGGCCTATGGCAGGGGTATCACCGGGGAGCTGTTTTTT.

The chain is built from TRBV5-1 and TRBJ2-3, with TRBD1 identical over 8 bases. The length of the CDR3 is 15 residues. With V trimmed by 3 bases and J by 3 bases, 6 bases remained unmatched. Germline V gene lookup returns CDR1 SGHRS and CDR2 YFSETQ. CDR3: CASSSMDRVTDTQYF. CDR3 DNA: TGCGCCAGCAGCTCGATGGACAGGGTAACAGATACGCAGTATTTT.

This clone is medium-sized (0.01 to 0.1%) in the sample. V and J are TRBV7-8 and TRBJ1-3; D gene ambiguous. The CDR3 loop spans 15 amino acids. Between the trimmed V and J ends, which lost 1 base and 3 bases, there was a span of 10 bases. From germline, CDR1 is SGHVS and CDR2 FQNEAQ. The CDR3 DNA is TGTGCCAGCAGCTTAGGTGTGCGGGGTGGAAACACCATATATTTT. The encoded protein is CASSLGVRGGNTIYF.